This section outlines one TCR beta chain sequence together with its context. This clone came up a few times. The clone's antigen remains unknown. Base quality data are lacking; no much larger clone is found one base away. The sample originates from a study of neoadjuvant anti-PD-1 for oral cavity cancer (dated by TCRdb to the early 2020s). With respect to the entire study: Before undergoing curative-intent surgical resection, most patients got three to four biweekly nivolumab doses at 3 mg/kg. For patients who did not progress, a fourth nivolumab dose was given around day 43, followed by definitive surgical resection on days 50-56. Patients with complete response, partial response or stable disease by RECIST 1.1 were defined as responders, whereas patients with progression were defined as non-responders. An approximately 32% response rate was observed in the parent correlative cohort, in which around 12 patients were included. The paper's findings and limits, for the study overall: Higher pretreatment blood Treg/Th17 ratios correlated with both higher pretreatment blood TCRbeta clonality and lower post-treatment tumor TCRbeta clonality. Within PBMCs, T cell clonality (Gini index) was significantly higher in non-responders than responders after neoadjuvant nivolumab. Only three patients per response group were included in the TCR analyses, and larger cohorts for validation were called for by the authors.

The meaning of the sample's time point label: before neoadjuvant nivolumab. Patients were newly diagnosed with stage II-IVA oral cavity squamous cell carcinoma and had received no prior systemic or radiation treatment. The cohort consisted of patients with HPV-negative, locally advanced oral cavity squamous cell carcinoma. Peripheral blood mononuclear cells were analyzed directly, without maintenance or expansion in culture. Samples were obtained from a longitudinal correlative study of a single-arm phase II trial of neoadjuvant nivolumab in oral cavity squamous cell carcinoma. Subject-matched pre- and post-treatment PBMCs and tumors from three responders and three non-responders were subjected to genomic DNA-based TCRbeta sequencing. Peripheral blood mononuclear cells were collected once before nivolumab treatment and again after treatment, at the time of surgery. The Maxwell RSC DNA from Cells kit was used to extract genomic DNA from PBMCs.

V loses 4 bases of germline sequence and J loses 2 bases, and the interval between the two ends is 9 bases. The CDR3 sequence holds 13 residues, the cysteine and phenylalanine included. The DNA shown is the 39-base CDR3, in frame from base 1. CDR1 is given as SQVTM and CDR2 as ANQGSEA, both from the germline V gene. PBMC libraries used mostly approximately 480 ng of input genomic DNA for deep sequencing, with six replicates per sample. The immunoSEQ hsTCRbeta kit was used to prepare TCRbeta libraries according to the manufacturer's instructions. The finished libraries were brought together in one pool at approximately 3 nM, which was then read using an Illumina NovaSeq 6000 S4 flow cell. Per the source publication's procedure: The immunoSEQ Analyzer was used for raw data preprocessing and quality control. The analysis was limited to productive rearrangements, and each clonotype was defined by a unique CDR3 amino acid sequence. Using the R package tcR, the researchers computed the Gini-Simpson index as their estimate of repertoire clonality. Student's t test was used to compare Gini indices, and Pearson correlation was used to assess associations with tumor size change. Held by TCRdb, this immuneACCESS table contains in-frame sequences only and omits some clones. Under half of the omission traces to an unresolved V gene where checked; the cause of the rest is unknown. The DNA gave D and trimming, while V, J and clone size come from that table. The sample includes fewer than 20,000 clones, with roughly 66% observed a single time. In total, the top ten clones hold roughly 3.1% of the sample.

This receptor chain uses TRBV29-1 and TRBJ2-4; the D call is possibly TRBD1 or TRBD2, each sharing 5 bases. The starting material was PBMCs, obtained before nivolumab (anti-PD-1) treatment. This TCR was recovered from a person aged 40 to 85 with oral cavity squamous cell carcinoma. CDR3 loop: CSVVEGTKNIQYF. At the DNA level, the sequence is TGCAGCGTTGTCGAGGGGACCAAAAACATTCAGTACTTC.